These T cell receptor beta chains were read from a single sample in a study of cytomegalovirus exposure and HLA in healthy donors. Method: immunoSEQ multiplex PCR; TCRdb's copy keeps in-frame clones and lacks some. The repertoire table contains 220,000 or so clones. The sequenced sample was PBMCs. The receptors shown here come from a girl aged 2 to 9 in good health and CMV-seropositive. CDR3s include the opening cysteine and the closing phenylalanine or tryptophan. A D gene is named only where the DNA matches it firmly.

TRBJ2-4 | TRBV27 | TRBD2 | CASNRGAGGAKNIQYF
TRBJ1-5 | TRBV27 | TRBD1 | CASRQGGQPQHF
TRBJ2-1 | TRBV27 | TRBD2 | CASSSGSSGSVHEQFF
TRBJ2-3 | TRBV19 | NA | CASSMWGGADTQYF
TRBJ2-7 | TRBV20-1 | NA | CSVGQGYEQYF
TRBJ2-7 | TRBV27 | TRBD2 | CASTTQAGAFREQYF
TRBJ1-1 | TRBV2 | NA | CASSFGVQSPEAFF
TRBJ2-7 | TRBV28 | NA | CASSRSAGFEQYF
TRBJ2-7 | TRBV4-1 | NA | CASSQGGDTPYEQYF
TRBJ2-2 | TRBV28 | NA | CASSLRRTFTGELFF
TRBJ2-5 | TRBV5-1 | TRBD2 | CASSSGLAGPQETQYF
NA | TRBV11-2 | NA | CASSFGDGMGYEQYF
TRBJ1-5 | TRBV28 | NA | CASSSRGNQPQHF
TRBJ2-7 | TRBV10-2 | TRBD1 | CASSSQWGTGSSEQYF
TRBJ1-5 | TRBV11-2 | NA | CASSLIGGPQHF